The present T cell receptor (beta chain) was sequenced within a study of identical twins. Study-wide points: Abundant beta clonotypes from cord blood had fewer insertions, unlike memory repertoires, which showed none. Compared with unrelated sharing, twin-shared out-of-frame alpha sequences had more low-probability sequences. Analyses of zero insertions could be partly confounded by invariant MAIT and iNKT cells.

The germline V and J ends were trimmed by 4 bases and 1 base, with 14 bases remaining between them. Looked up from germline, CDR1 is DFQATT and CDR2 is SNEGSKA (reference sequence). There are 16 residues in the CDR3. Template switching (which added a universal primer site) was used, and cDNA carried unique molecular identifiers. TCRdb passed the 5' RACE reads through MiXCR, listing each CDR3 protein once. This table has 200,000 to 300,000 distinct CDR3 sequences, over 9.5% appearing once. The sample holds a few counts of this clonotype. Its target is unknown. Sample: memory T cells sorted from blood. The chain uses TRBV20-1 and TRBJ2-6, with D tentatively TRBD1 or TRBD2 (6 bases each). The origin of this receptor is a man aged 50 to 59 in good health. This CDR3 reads CSATEGGRSGANVLTF. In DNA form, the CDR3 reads TGCAGTGCTACTGAGGGGGGAAGGTCTGGGGCCAACGTCCTGACTTTC.